This entry features one T cell receptor (beta chain) sequence. Its antigen remains unknown. This record comes from a study of T cell responses to AZD1222 COVID-19 vaccine. With V trimmed by 2 bases and J by 4 bases, 5 bases remained unmatched. This CDR3 region has 15 residues. The germline CDR1 and CDR2 sequences are MNHNS and SASEGT. Study-level points and caveats: Of spike-specific TCRs, nearly half reportedly target regions left unmutated in variants.

Profiling relied on immunoSEQ multiplex PCR, and the TCRdb table lists in-frame clones only, not all of them. The table includes approximately 75,000 clones, around nine tenths detected once. This sequence originates from an adult who received the AZD1222 COVID-19 vaccine. This chain joins TRBV6-1 and TRBJ1-3, with TRBD1 matching over 7 bases. Sample: peripheral blood, taken 28 days after the second AZD1222 dose. The CDR3 spells CASSETLTGGNTIYF. In DNA, the CDR3 is TGTGCCAGCAGTGAAACCCTGACAGGGGGAAACACCATATATTTT.